The subject of this entry is one TCR beta chain. As yet, its antigen is unknown. The sample is drawn from a study of T-cell memory formation after mild COVID-19. Study-level background: Largely, the TCR clusters proved donor specific. General study findings and limits: There was a balanced CD4/CD8 profile in clones contracting day 15 to 85, and later expanders leaned CD4+. Pre-infection memory harbored some responding clones, suggesting cross-reactive memory joined.

Germline lookup yields CDR1 LNHNV and CDR2 YYDKDF (reference sequence). The CDR3 totals 17 residues. J lost 2 bases, V lost 6 bases, and 12 bases had no gene match. TCRdb used MiXCR to reprocess the 5' RACE reads, holding one entry per CDR3 protein. This repertoire shows just over 300,000 distinct CDR3 sequences, approximately 20% found once; its top ten account for roughly 21%. This receptor was obtained from a man aged 18 to 30 who had mild COVID-19 (a few samples of this study predate the infection). Cell type and time point are not known. The V gene is TRBV15, the J gene TRBJ2-2, with TRBD2 identical over 7 bases. The source material was PBMCs or a T cell subset sorted from them (not recorded which). Here the CDR3 reads CATSPSAGRANTGELFF. The CDR3 nucleotides are TGTGCCACCAGTCCTAGCGCAGGGAGGGCTAACACCGGGGAGCTGTTTTTT.